A selection of T cell receptor beta chains follows, all from one sample in a study of shared clonotypes between healthy human individuals. Method: immunoSEQ multiplex PCR; TCRdb's copy keeps in-frame clones and lacks some. The table lists millions of clones, more than 90% of them singletons, with roughly 0.15% in the top ten. Sequencing was done on a sample of naive CD4+ T cells sorted from blood. The source is a man between 18 and 35 years old in good health. Each CDR3 is given with its conserved first and last residue. D genes are given only for firm matches. Not every row has a clone size; where given, it reads once, few, many or a size class.

clone size	V gene	J gene	D gene	CDR3 DNA	CDR3 protein
NA	TRBV5-1	TRBJ2-7	NA	TGCGCCAGCAGCGTGGACTCCACTTCCTACGAGCAGTACTTC	CASSVDSTSYEQYF
NA	TRBV10-1	TRBJ2-1	TRBD2	TGCGCCAGCAGTGAGGCACTAGCGGGAGGTTCCTACAATGAGCAGTTCTTC	CASSEALAGGSYNEQFF
once	TRBV19	TRBJ2-7	TRBD2	TGTGCCAGTAGTATCTCGCGGGGGACCTACGAGCAGTACTTC	CASSISRGTYEQYF
NA	TRBV6-6	TRBJ1-3	NA	TGTGCCAGCAGTTACGTCCAGGGAAACACCATATATTTT	CASSYVQGNTIYF
few	TRBV7-9	TRBJ1-3	NA	TGTGCCAGCAGCGGACAGAGCTCTGGAAACACCATATATTTT	CASSGQSSGNTIYF
NA	TRBV6-6	TRBJ2-3	TRBD2	TGTGCCAGCAGCGGGACTAGCGATCTCACAGATACGCAGTATTTT	CASSGTSDLTDTQYF
NA	TRBV10-3	TRBJ1-5	NA	TGTGCCATCAGTGAGGGGCCGGAGGGCAATCAGCCCCAGCATTTT	CAISEGPEGNQPQHF
NA	TRBV28	TRBJ1-2	TRBD1	TGTGCCAGCGGGGGGACAGTGGCCAACTATGGCTACACCTTC	CASGGTVANYGYTF
NA	TRBV15	TRBJ1-1	TRBD1	TGTGCCACCAGCAGAGGCCAGACAGGGGTTGAAGCTTTCTTT	CATSRGQTGVEAFF
NA	TRBV20-1	TRBJ2-1	TRBD2	TGCAGTGTCTTAGGACTAGCTCAGTTCTTC	CSVLGLAQFF
NA	TRBV30	TRBJ2-7	TRBD1	TGTGCCTGGGACCGGGACAGGGGGTACGAGCAGTACTTC	CAWDRDRGYEQYF
once	TRBV6-4	TRBJ1-6	NA	TGTGCCAGCAGTGAGGTCTTAGGTTCACCCCTCCACTTT	CASSEVLGSPLHF
NA	TRBV7-9	TRBJ1-2	NA	TGTGCCAGCAGCTTATATCCGGGGGGTAACTATGGCTACACCTTC	CASSLYPGGNYGYTF
once	TRBV6-1	TRBJ2-3	NA	TGTGCCAGCAGTGAAGTGTTCTCTAGCACAGATACGCAGTATTTT	CASSEVFSSTDTQYF
NA	TRBV15	TRBJ1-2	NA	TGTGCCACCAGCAAGGACCGAGACTATGGCTACACCTTC	CATSKDRDYGYTF
once	TRBV5-8	TRBJ2-7	NA	TGTGCCAGCAGCTCTTGGTGGGGGGAAGAGTCGGCTAGGGTCGAGCAGTACTTC	CASSSWWGEESARVEQYF
NA	TRBV7-9	TRBJ1-1	NA	TGTGCCCTAGCAGGGCGGAACACTGAAGCTTTCTTT	CALAGRNTEAFF
NA	TRBV5-1	TRBJ1-1	NA	TGCGCCAGCAGCTTGGGCGGGGTGGACACTGAAGCTTTCTTT	CASSLGGVDTEAFF
NA	TRBV25-1	TRBJ2-1	TRBD2	TGTGCCAGCAGCCTAGCGGGCCACAATGAGCAGTTCTTC	CASSLAGHNEQFF